What follows are 22 T cell receptor beta chains derived from one specimen sequenced in a study of shared clonotypes between healthy human individuals. The repertoire was sequenced with immunoSEQ multiplex PCR; TCRdb's copy has only in-frame clones and lacks some. In the table there are about 660,000 clones, around 72% of which are singletons. Sequencing was carried out using memory CD4+ T cells sorted from blood. This sample's subset: CD45RA-negative fraction. Receptors were obtained from a woman aged 25 to 39 in good health.

This clone was seen a single time. CDR3 nucleotides: TGCGCCAGCAGCTTGGCCGGGGCAGGGGATAGGTACGAGCAGTACTTC. It encodes CASSLAGAGDRYEQYF. This chain connects TRBV5-1 to TRBJ2-7; perhaps TRBD1 as D (6 bases). Germline CDR1 reads SGHRS; CDR2 reads YFSETQ. This CDR3 comprises 16 residues. V was shortened by 0 bases and J by 4 bases, with 17 bases between the two germline ends.

The chain uses TRBV7-9 and TRBJ2-3, with D maybe TRBD1 (5 bases). The V end lost 8 bases, the J end lost 3 bases, and 18 bases lay between the germline ends. Germline V gene data show CDR1 as SEHNR and CDR2 as FQNEAQ (reference sequence). The CDR3 is 15 amino acids. The CDR3 DNA follows: TGTGCCAGCCGGCCGCTCCCTCAGGGAACAGATACGCAGTATTTT. Translation: CASRPLPQGTDTQYF.

The chain uses TRBV10-3 and TRBJ1-2; possible D gene TRBD1, 6 bases. The CDR3 sequence is 14 residues long. Germline V CDR1 and CDR2: ENHRY, SYGVKD. V dropped 8 bases and J dropped 5 bases, with 18 bases sitting between them. CDR3 DNA: TGTGCCATCGCGGACCAACAGGGAAGATATGGCTACACCTTC. This codes for CAIADQQGRYGYTF.

This clone was seen only a few times. The chain carries TRBV27 and TRBJ2-5; TRBD2 matches 16 bases. Germline CDR1 and CDR2: MNHEY and SMNVEV (reference sequence). The V and J ends lost 6 bases and 10 bases, in that order; junction bases with no gene match: 11. This CDR3 comprises 16 residues. The chain's CDR3 is CASSTSGTSGRGIQYF. Here the CDR3 DNA reads TGTGCCAGCAGCACGTCCGGGACTAGCGGGAGGGGGATCCAGTACTTC.

This clone appeared once. Within the sample, other DNA sequences also encode this same CDR3. The chain has TRBV9 and TRBJ2-2; no clear D. CDR3 length: 13 residues. Germline loops: CDR1 SGDLS, CDR2 YYNGEE. V dropped 0 bases and J dropped 3 bases, with 3 bases sitting between them. The CDR3 here is CASSVVYTGELFF. The CDR3 nucleotides read TGTGCCAGCAGCGTAGTATACACCGGGGAGCTGTTTTTT.

V gene TRBV28 combines with J gene TRBJ1-4; 8 bases map to TRBD1. J lost 5 bases, V lost 7 bases, and 9 bases had no gene match. Germline V CDR1 and CDR2: MDHEN, SYDVKM. The CDR3 consists of 15 residues. For the CDR3, the DNA is TGTGCCAGCAATCCGACAGGGGTGCTAAATGAAAAACTGTTTTTT. It is translated as CASNPTGVLNEKLFF.

Regarding this clone: With only one base between it and a far larger clone, this is likely a read error. Distinct nucleotide sequences in the sample also encode this CDR3. The chain employs TRBV19 and TRBJ2-2; TRBD1 agrees at 8 bases. This CDR3 has 16 amino acids. CDR1 LNHDA and CDR2 SQIVND come from the germline V gene (reference sequence). The CDR3 coding sequence is TGTGCCAGTAGTCTCCCAGGGGGCTCGGGCACCGGGGAGTTGTTTTTT. This gives the protein CASSLPGGSGTGELFF.

Only a few counts were recorded for this clone. V and J are TRBV6-1 and TRBJ2-1; 8 bases agree with TRBD1. Germline loops: CDR1 MNHNS, CDR2 SASEGT. V trimming: 4 bases; J trimming: 6 bases; junction bases outside the gene matches: 5. This CDR3 has 14 amino acids. CDR3 nucleotides: TGTGCCAGCAGTGTCCAACAGGGGGGCAATGAGCAGTTCTTC. Its translation is CASSVQQGGNEQFF.

In regard to this clone: Other DNA sequences from this sample encode an identical CDR3 as well. V usage is TRBV29-1 and J usage is TRBJ2-5; D gene ambiguous. This CDR3 has 12 amino acids. Germline CDR1 reads SQVTM; CDR2 reads ANQGSEA. V was shortened by 4 bases and J by 1 base, with 7 bases between the two germline ends. This chain's CDR3 is CSVAASQETQYF. CDR3 DNA: TGCAGCGTTGCGGCTTCCCAAGAGACCCAGTACTTC.

The chain couples TRBV28 to TRBJ1-2; D unclear. Germline values: CDR1 MDHEN, CDR2 SYDVKM. There are 12 residues in the CDR3. Trimming removed 6 bases from V and 4 bases from J, with 9 bases in between. CDR3 region: CASSSELYGYTF. For the CDR3, the DNA is TGTGCCAGCAGCAGTGAGCTCTATGGCTACACCTTC.

This chain uses TRBV29-1 with TRBJ1-4, with 8 bases that match TRBD1. With 7 bases clipped from V and 5 bases from J, the junction kept 6 bases outside the gene matches. The CDR3 has 13 amino acids. Germline-derived CDR1 and CDR2 are SQVTM and ANQGSEA. The CDR3 region is CSAAGTGNEKLFF. CDR3 DNA sequence: TGCAGCGCTGCCGGGACAGGAAATGAAAAACTGTTTTTT.

The chain carries TRBV6-1 and TRBJ2-5, with D tentatively TRBD1 (5 bases). The germline V gene has CDR1 MNHNS and CDR2 SASEGT. The CDR3 consists of 15 residues. V was clipped by 7 bases and J by 1 base, with 16 bases between them. CDR3 region: CASTKGRVIQETQYF. The CDR3 nucleotides read TGTGCCAGCACTAAGGGCAGGGTTATCCAAGAGACCCAGTACTTC.

This clone occurred a few times. This sequence joins TRBV6-6 and TRBJ2-1, with 7 nucleotides matching TRBD2. Trimming cost V 10 bases and J 0 bases; bases outside gene matches: 9. The CDR3 totals 15 residues. Germline-derived CDR1 and CDR2 are MNHNY and SVGAGI (reference sequence). The DNA of the CDR3 is TGTGCCACCACTCGGAGGGAGGGCTCCTACAATGAGCAGTTCTTC. Translation gives CATTRREGSYNEQFF.

The rearrangement links TRBV19 to TRBJ2-1; 7 bases align to TRBD1. There are 16 residues in the CDR3. Germline assignment: CDR1 LNHDA and CDR2 SQIVND (reference sequence). V gave up 7 bases and J gave up 0 bases; unmatched junction bases: 9. CDR3 sequence reads: CASNNWDSLSYNEQFF. CDR3 bases: TGTGCCAGTAACAACTGGGACAGCCTCTCCTACAATGAGCAGTTCTTC.

The sample holds a few counts of this clone. This sample includes further DNA sequences coding for the same CDR3. The rearrangement joins TRBV29-1 to TRBJ2-5, with 8 bases aligning to TRBD2. This CDR3 contains 13 residues. The V and J ends lost 3 bases and 2 bases, in that order; junction bases with no gene match: 2. Germline CDR1 and CDR2: SQVTM and ANQGSEA. CDR3 loop: CSVDREGQETQYF. The DNA of the CDR3 is TGCAGCGTTGACCGGGAGGGACAAGAGACCCAGTACTTC.

The V gene is TRBV27, the J gene TRBJ2-7; weak D call: TRBD1 (6 bases). Germline V lookup: CDR1 MNHEY, CDR2 SMNVEV (reference sequence). Trimming removed 4 bases from V and 3 bases from J, with 16 bases in between. The CDR3 sequence is 15 residues long. CDR3 nucleotide sequence: TGTGCCAGCAGTTCGCGACAGGTGGGCTTCTACGAGCAGTACTTC. Its protein product is CASSSRQVGFYEQYF.

This clone was detected a few times. This rearrangement joins TRBV19 to TRBJ2-3; D possibly corresponds to TRBD2 (6 bases). Trimming left V 8 bases short and J 4 bases short, with 13 bases between. Germline V gives CDR1 LNHDA, CDR2 SQIVND (reference sequence). The CDR3 runs to 13 residues. The CDR3 bases are TGTGCCAGTGGTGCGGGACTGGCAGATACGCAGTATTTT. Its protein is CASGAGLADTQYF.

This sequence joins TRBV7-3 and TRBJ1-1; no firm D call. The CDR3 is 14 residues long. CDR1 and CDR2 from the germline V gene are SGHTA and FQGTGA. The V end was cut by 5 bases, the J end by 4 bases, with 14 bases between. CDR3 in amino acids: CASSPQVSSTEAFF. For the CDR3, the DNA is TGTGCCAGCAGCCCGCAGGTTTCGAGCACTGAAGCTTTCTTT. The full variable domain, in which reference TRBV7-3 and TRBJ1-1 provide the parts outside the CDR3, is GAGVSQTPSNKVTEKGKYVELRCDPISGHTALYWYRQSLGQGPEFLIYFQGTGAADDSGLPNDRFFAVRPEGSVSTLKIQRTERGDSAVYLCASSPQVSSTEAFFGQGTRLTVV.

As concerns this clone: At one end the junction does not follow the germline gene, possibly because of a read error. This sequence joins TRBV28 and TRBJ2-1; TRBD2 matches 11 bases. Per the germline V gene, CDR1 is MDHEN and CDR2 is SYDVKM. The CDR3 has 17 amino acids. CDR3 DNA: TGCGCCAGCAGTTTAGGTCTCGGGACTAGCGGCCAAAATGAGCAGTTCTTC. This translates into CASSLGLGTSGQNEQFF.

This chain connects TRBV6-6 to TRBJ2-7; 8 nucleotides match TRBD2. Trimming at V came to 4 bases and at J to 6 bases, leaving 11 bases not matched to a gene. Germline V gives CDR1 MNHNY, CDR2 SVGAGI (reference sequence). The length of the CDR3 is 15 residues. In nucleotides, the CDR3 is TGTGCCAGCAGTTCGACCGGGACTAGTGTGGGCGAGCAGTACTTC. It yields the protein CASSSTGTSVGEQYF.

The chain links TRBV19 to TRBJ1-2; D not certain. Germline-derived CDR1 and CDR2 are LNHDA and SQIVND (reference sequence). The length of the CDR3 is 13 residues. V lost 6 bases and J 1 base, leaving 9 bases between the germline ends. The CDR3 region has the DNA TGTGCCAGTAGGAAAAGATATAACTATGGCTACACCTTC. Encoded protein: CASRKRYNYGYTF.

V is TRBV20-1 and J is TRBJ2-5; D is uncertain. The DNA end lines up better with TRBJ2-7; the J call may be wrong. Germline V CDR1 and CDR2: DFQATT, SNEGSKA (reference sequence). The CDR3 is 11 amino acids. The CDR3 spells CSARDTHEQYF. The CDR3 nucleotides read TGCAGTGCTAGAGATACCCACGAGCAGTACTTC.